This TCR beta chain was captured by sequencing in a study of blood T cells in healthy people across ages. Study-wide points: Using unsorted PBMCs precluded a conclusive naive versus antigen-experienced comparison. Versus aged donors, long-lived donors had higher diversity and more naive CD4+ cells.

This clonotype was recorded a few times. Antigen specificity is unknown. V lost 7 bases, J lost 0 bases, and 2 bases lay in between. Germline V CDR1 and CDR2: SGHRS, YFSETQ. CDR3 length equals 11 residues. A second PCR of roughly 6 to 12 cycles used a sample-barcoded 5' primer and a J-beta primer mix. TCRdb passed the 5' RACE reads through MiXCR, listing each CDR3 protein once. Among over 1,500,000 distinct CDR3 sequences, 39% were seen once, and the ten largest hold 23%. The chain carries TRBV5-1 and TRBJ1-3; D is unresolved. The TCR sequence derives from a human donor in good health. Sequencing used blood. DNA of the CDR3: TGCGCCAGCGCCTCTGGAAACACCATATATTTT. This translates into CASASGNTIYF.